This T cell receptor (beta chain) comes out of a study of blood T cells in healthy people across ages. In regard to this clonotype: Its specificity is not known.

The study's findings and limits: In these data, TCR beta diversity tracked strongly with naive T cell percentage.

Primed by a sample-barcoded 5' primer and a J-beta primer mix, a second PCR proceeded for about 7 to 12 cycles. Using its own MiXCR run on the 5' RACE reads, TCRdb lists one record per CDR3 protein. The table records approximately 1.5 million distinct CDR3 sequences, roughly 43% of them present only once. Total RNA, at least 5 micrograms per sample, was extracted from PBMCs. Germline V CDR1 and CDR2: KGHSH, LQKENI. This CDR3 spans 14 amino acids. Trimming pared 5 bases from V and 0 bases from J, leaving 11 bases between. This chain uses TRBV18 with TRBJ2-7; D perhaps matches TRBD1 (6 bases). Sequencing was performed on blood. This TCR was sampled from a woman aged 18-29 years in good health. The CDR3 loop is CASSWLDSSYEQYF. The DNA for the CDR3 is TGTGCCAGCTCATGGCTGGACAGCTCCTACGAGCAGTACTTC. Filled out from reference TRBV18 and TRBJ2-7, the complete variable domain reads NAGVMQNPRHLVRRRGQEARLRCSPMKGHSHVYWYRQLPEEGLKFMVYLQKENIIDESGMPKERFSAEFPKEGPSILRIQQVVRGDSAAYFCASSWLDSSYEQYFGPGTRLTVT.